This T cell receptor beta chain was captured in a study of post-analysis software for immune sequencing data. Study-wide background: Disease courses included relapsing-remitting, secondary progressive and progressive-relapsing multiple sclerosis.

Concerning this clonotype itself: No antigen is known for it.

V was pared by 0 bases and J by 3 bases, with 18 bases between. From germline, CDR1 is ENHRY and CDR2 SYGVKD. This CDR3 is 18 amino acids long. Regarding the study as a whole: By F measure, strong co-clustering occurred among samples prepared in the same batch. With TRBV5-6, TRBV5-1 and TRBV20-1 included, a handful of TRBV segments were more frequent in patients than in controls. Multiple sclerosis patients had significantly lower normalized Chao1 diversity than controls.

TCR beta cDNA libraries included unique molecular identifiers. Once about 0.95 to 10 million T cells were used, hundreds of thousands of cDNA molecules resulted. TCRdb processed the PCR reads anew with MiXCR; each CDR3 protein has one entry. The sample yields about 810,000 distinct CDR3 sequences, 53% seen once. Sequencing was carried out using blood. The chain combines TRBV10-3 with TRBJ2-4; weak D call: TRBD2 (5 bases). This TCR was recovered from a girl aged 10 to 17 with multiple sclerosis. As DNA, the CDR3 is TGTGCCATCAGTGAGTCTTCTTTTACCAGCGGAAACAAAAACATTCAGTACTTC. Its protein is CAISESSFTSGNKNIQYF.